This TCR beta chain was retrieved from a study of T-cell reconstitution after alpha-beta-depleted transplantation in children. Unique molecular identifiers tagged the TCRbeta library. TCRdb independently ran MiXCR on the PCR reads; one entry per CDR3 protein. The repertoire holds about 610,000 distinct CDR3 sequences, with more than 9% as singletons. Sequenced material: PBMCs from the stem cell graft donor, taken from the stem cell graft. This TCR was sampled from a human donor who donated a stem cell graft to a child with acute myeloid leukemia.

CDR3 sequence (DNA): TGCAGCGCACTGGGACTCCTCTCCTACAATGAGCAGTTCTTC. It is translated as CSALGLLSYNEQFF. The chain has TRBV29-1 and TRBJ2-1; D perhaps matches TRBD2 (6 bases). This CDR3 comprises 14 residues. Germline V gives CDR1 SQVTM, CDR2 ANQGSEA. V was pared by 7 bases and J by 0 bases, with 13 bases between.